These 23 T cell receptor beta chains were sequenced from one sample in a study of T cell responses to AZD1222 COVID-19 vaccine. TCRdb's table, derived via immunoSEQ multiplex PCR, lists solely in-frame clones and lacks some. The data show roughly 49,000 clones, with approximately 80% seen just once and roughly 20% held by the top ten. The sequencing here drew on peripheral blood, taken on day 0 of MenACWY control vaccination. The receptors here all came from an adult in good health.

V and J are TRBV5-4 and TRBJ2-7, with 12 bases lining up with TRBD2. Germline CDR1 is SGHNT and CDR2 is YYREEE (reference sequence). This CDR3 contains 15 residues. After removal of 4 bases from V and 5 bases from J, the junction contained 7 bases not matched to a gene. The CDR3 DNA reads TGTGCCAGCAGCCCGAAGACTAGCGGGAGCCACGAGCAGTACTTC. Encoded protein: CASSPKTSGSHEQYF.

The V call is TRBV10-3, the J call TRBJ1-3; 8 positions agree with TRBD1. The germline gives CDR1 ENHRY, CDR2 SYGVKD. J gave up 1 base and V 10 bases, and 6 bases lay outside the gene matches. The CDR3 runs to 14 residues. CDR3 DNA: TGTGCCACCCGGGACAGGTTATCTGGAAACACCATATATTTT. Its protein is CATRDRLSGNTIYF.

This chain's CDR3 is CASSFIGLAGTILRYNEQFF. The CDR3 region has the DNA TGTGCCAGCAGTTTTATCGGACTAGCGGGAACAATCCTTAGATACAATGAGCAGTTCTTC. The chain couples TRBV28 to TRBJ2-1, with 12 bases matching TRBD2. V trimming: 3 bases; J trimming: 4 bases; junction bases outside the gene matches: 16. CDR3 length: 20 residues. Germline CDR1 and CDR2: MDHEN and SYDVKM.

V gene TRBV3-1 (or the pseudogene TRBV3-2) combines with J gene TRBJ2-1; the D is unclear. Between the trimmed V and J ends, which lost 1 base and 4 bases, there was a span of 8 bases. Germline-derived CDR1 and CDR2 are LGHDT and YNNKEL (reference sequence). The CDR3 covers 14 residues. Here the CDR3 DNA reads TGTGCCAGCAGCCAAGGTGAAACTTACAATGAGCAGTTCTTC. This gives the protein CASSQGETYNEQFF.

The CDR3 DNA reads TGTGCCAGCGGACCGGGACAGGGACCGGGGGAGCTGTTTTTT. Its translation is CASGPGQGPGELFF. The rearrangement links TRBV11-2 to TRBJ2-2; 9 nucleotides line up with TRBD1. Germline trimming cut 8 bases from V and 8 bases from J; bases unmatched to any gene: 9. The CDR3 is 14 amino acids. In germline, CDR1 is SGHAT, CDR2 FQNNGV.

The V gene is TRBV6-4, the J gene TRBJ2-1, with 7 bases identical to TRBD2. From germline, CDR1 is MRHNA and CDR2 SNTAGT. CDR3 size: 14 residues. Losses at the gene ends were 5 bases for V and 9 bases for J; bases not matched to a gene: 10. The CDR3 protein is CASSKIEWGGEQFF. The CDR3, as DNA: TGTGCCAGCAGTAAGATCGAATGGGGGGGTGAGCAGTTCTTC.

This clone came up a few times. The V gene is TRBV15, the J gene TRBJ1-2; the D is unclear. Deletions cut 0 bases from V and 13 bases from J, with 24 bases between. The germline gives CDR1 LNHNV, CDR2 YYDKDF (reference sequence). The CDR3 contains 16 residues. The CDR3 here is CATSREYKIAEERSTF. CDR3 coding DNA: TGTGCCACCAGCAGAGAATACAAGATTGCAGAAGAACGGAGCACCTTC.

This clone showed up just a few times. This chain connects TRBV16 to TRBJ1-2; D may be TRBD1 (6 bases). The CDR3 covers 13 residues. Germline assignment: CDR1 KGHSY and CDR2 FQNENV. Trimming removed 3 bases from V and 5 bases from J, with 10 bases in between. The chain's CDR3 is CASSQAGEYGYTF. The CDR3, as DNA: TGTGCCAGCAGCCAGGCAGGGGAATATGGCTACACCTTC. Looking up the rest from reference TRBV16 and TRBJ1-2 gives the full variable domain: GEEVAQTPKHLVRGEGQKAKLYCAPIKGHSYVFWYQQVLKNEFKFLISFQNENVFDETGMPKERFSAKCLPNSPCSLEIQATKLEDSAVYFCASSQAGEYGYTFGSGTRLTVV.

V usage is TRBV19 and J usage is TRBJ2-7, with TRBD2 identical over 11 bases. Looked up from germline, CDR1 is LNHDA and CDR2 is SQIVND (reference sequence). V was clipped by 6 bases and J by 4 bases; unmatched bases: 8. CDR3 length equals 15 residues. CDR3 protein: CASRPTSGSIYEQYF. The CDR3, as DNA: TGTGCCAGTAGGCCCACTAGCGGGAGTATATACGAGCAGTACTTC. The whole variable domain, remainder taken from reference TRBV19 and TRBJ2-7, is DGGITQSPKYLFRKEGQNVTLSCEQNLNHDAMYWYRQDPGQGLRLIYYSQIVNDFQKGDIAEGYSVSREKKESFPLTVTSAQKNPTAFYLCASRPTSGSIYEQYFGPGTRLTVT.

The chain is built from TRBV11-2 and TRBJ1-3, with 8 bases fitting TRBD1. The CDR3 sequence is 18 residues long. Germline V lookup: CDR1 SGHAT, CDR2 FQNNGV. V gave up 1 base and J gave up 5 bases; unmatched junction bases: 13. The CDR3 nucleotides read TGTGCCAGCAGCTTAGGTTCCTACCGACAGGGGCGAAGAAACACCATATATTTT. It yields the protein CASSLGSYRQGRRNTIYF.

This clone showed up just a few times. This chain uses TRBV30 with TRBJ1-2; D unclear. The CDR3 spans 13 residues. Germline loops: CDR1 GTSNPN, CDR2 SVGIG (reference sequence). Deletions cut 2 bases from V and 8 bases from J, with 15 bases between. The CDR3 region has the DNA TGTGCCTGGAGTCCTTGGAGGGAAGGCGGCTACACCTTC. Amino acids: CAWSPWREGGYTF.

The gene calls are TRBV29-1 and TRBJ2-3; TRBD2 matches 7 bases. CDR1 is SQVTM and CDR2 is ANQGSEA in the germline V gene. The CDR3 is made up of 15 amino acids. Germline trimming cut 3 bases from V and 5 bases from J; bases unmatched to any gene: 11. The CDR3 sequence is CSVDWAGDLIDTQYF. CDR3 sequence (DNA): TGCAGCGTTGACTGGGCGGGAGATTTAATAGATACGCAGTATTTT.

This clone is categorized as hyperexpanded. J is TRBJ2-7 and V is TRBV20-1; weak D call: TRBD1 (5 bases). This CDR3 has 11 amino acids. Germline V gene data show CDR1 as DFQATT and CDR2 as SNEGSKA (reference sequence). V shed 3 bases and J shed 5 bases, with 8 bases lying between them. The CDR3 loop reads CSASGRDEQYF. The CDR3 bases are TGCAGTGCTAGTGGCAGGGACGAGCAGTACTTC.

The chain carries TRBV5-1 and TRBJ2-7; D remains ambiguous. The CDR3 totals 14 residues. Trimming took off 4 bases at V and 1 base at J, with 12 bases between the two ends. CDR1 is SGHRS, CDR2 YFSETQ, per germline. The CDR3 loop reads CASSPERISYEQYF. CDR3 sequence (DNA): TGCGCCAGCAGCCCAGAGCGCATTTCCTACGAGCAGTACTTC.

The chain links TRBV5-5 to TRBJ2-3; either TRBD1 or TRBD2 may fit D (5 bases each). The CDR3 covers 15 residues. Germline CDR1 reads SGHKS; CDR2 reads YYEKEE (reference sequence). V lost 0 bases to trimming and J lost 3 bases, with 11 bases between them. CDR3 in amino acids: CASSLERGVTDTQYF. The CDR3 nucleotides are TGTGCCAGCAGCTTGGAGAGGGGAGTGACAGATACGCAGTATTTT.

This clone showed up just once. V is TRBV2 and J is TRBJ2-3; TRBD2 might be the D (5 bases). The CDR3 runs 12 residues. The V gene's germline CDR1 is SNHLY and CDR2 FYNNEI. Trimming stripped 7 bases from V and 4 bases from J, with 9 bases between. This CDR3 is CASTHGADTQYF. The CDR3 DNA is TGTGCCAGCACGCACGGGGCAGATACGCAGTATTTT.

J is TRBJ1-3 and V is TRBV30; D not resolved. Trimming removed 2 bases from V and 0 bases from J, with 11 bases in between. Germline V gene data show CDR1 as GTSNPN and CDR2 as SVGIG (reference sequence). This CDR3 has 15 residues. The CDR3 sequence is CAWSSPGGSGNTIYF. For the CDR3, the DNA is TGTGCCTGGAGTTCCCCGGGTGGCTCTGGAAACACCATATATTTT.

This chain connects TRBV27 to TRBJ2-2, with a weak D call TRBD1 (5 bases). Looked up from germline, CDR1 is MNHEY and CDR2 is SMNVEV (reference sequence). The ends were cut back, 5 bases at V and 5 bases at J, with 15 bases in the middle. This CDR3 has 15 residues. In DNA, the CDR3 is TGTGCCAGCAGTATGGTGACAGCGTCTACCGGGGAGCTGTTTTTT. It specifies CASSMVTASTGELFF.

The chain links TRBV25-1 to TRBJ1-5; D ambiguous. V lost 1 base and J 0 bases, leaving 4 bases between the germline ends. Looked up from germline, CDR1 is MGHDK and CDR2 is SYGVNS. This CDR3 contains 14 residues. The CDR3 reads CASSEWDSNQPQHF. The CDR3 DNA is TGTGCCAGCAGTGAATGGGATAGCAATCAGCCCCAGCATTTT.

The V call is TRBV9, the J call TRBJ2-2, with D hard to call. V lost 3 bases, J lost 7 bases, and 10 bases lay in between. There are 13 residues in the CDR3. Per the germline V gene, CDR1 is SGDLS and CDR2 is YYNGEE. The CDR3 DNA reads TGTGCCAGCAGCGAGGACCCGGGCGGGGAGCTGTTTTTT. This gives the protein CASSEDPGGELFF.

This chain links TRBV2 with TRBJ2-7; D unclear. CDR1 and CDR2 from the germline V gene are SNHLY and FYNNEI. There are 13 residues in the CDR3. V was pared by 1 base and J by 3 bases, with 7 bases between. The CDR3 DNA reads as TGTGCCAGCAGTGAAGTCAGAAACTACGAGCAGTACTTC. Translating gives CASSEVRNYEQYF.

A single count supports this clone. The rearrangement joins TRBV18 to TRBJ2-1; D is possibly TRBD2 (5 bases). The germline V gene encodes CDR1 KGHSH and CDR2 LQKENI. V lost 2 bases, J lost 0 bases, and 8 bases lay in between. The CDR3 contains 15 residues. DNA for the CDR3: TGTGCCAGCTCACCAGAGCGGAGCTCCTACAATGAGCAGTTCTTC. Protein sequence: CASSPERSSYNEQFF.

This clone was observed a handful of times. V gene TRBV19 combines with J gene TRBJ1-1, with D possibly matching TRBD1 (5 bases). The germline gives CDR1 LNHDA, CDR2 SQIVND (reference sequence). CDR3 length equals 15 residues. Trimming stripped 5 bases from V and 5 bases from J, with 18 bases between. The CDR3 DNA reads as TGTGCCAGTAGTGCGCCGGGCGGGGGAACGACTGAAGCTTTCTTT. Translation: CASSAPGGGTTEAFF.